This T cell receptor (beta chain) was obtained from a study of cytomegalovirus exposure and HLA in healthy donors. CDR3 size: 14 residues. Between the trimmed V and J ends, which lost 4 bases and 0 bases, there was a span of 9 bases. Per germline, CDR1 SGHRS and CDR2 YFSETQ. Use of 60 Vbeta and 13 Jbeta primers characterized the PCR. Sequencing used immunoSEQ multiplex PCR; TCRdb keeps in-frame clones, though not all of them. In the table there are about 180,000 clones, roughly 80% of which are singletons. Sequencing was carried out using PBMCs. The chain links TRBV5-1 to TRBJ2-3, with D maybe TRBD1 (6 bases). This clonotype originated in a woman between 50 and 59 years old in good health and CMV-seropositive. CDR3 loop: CASSPGQSTDTQYF. The CDR3 DNA is TGCGCCAGCAGCCCTGGACAGAGCACAGATACGCAGTATTTT. The variable domain in full, completed from reference TRBV5-1 and TRBJ2-3, reads KAGVTQTPRYLIKTRGQQVTLSCSPISGHRSVSWYQQTPGQGLQFLFEYFSETQRNKGNFPGRFSGRQFSNSRSEMNVSTLELGDSALYLCASSPGQSTDTQYFGPGTRLTVL.